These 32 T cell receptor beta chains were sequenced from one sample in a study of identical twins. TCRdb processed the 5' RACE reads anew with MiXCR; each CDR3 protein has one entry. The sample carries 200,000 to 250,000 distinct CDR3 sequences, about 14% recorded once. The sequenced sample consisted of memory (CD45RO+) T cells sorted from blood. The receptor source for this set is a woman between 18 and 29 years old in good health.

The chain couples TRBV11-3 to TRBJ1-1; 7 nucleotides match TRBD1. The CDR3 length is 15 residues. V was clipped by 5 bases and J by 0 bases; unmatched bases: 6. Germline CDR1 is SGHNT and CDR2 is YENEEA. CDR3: CASSRRQGMNTEAFF. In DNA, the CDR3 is TGTGCCAGCAGCCGAAGACAGGGAATGAACACTGAAGCTTTCTTT.

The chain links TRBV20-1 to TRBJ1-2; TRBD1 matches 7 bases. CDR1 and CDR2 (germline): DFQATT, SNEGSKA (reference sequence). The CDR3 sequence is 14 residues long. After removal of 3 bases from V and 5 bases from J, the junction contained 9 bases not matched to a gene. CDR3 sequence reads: CSASSPGQLYGYTF. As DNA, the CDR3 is TGCAGTGCTAGCTCCCCGGGACAGCTTTATGGCTACACCTTC.

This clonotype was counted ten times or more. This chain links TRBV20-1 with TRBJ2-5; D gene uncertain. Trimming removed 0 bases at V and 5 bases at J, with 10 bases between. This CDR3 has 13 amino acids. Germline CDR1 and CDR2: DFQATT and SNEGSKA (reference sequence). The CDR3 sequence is CSARDPIRETQYF. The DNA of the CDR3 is TGCAGTGCTAGAGATCCGATTCGGGAGACCCAGTACTTC.

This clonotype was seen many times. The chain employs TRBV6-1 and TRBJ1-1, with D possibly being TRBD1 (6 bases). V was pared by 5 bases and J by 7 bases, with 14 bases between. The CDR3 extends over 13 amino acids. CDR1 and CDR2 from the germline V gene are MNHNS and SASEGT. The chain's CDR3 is CASSRGGGGEAFF. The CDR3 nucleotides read TGTGCCAGCAGTCGCGGCGGAGGGGGTGAAGCTTTCTTT.

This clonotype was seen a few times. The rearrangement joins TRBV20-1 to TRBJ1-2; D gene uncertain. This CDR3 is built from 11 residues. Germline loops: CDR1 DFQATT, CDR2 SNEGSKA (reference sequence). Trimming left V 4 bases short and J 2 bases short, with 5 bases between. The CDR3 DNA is TGCAGTGCTACCAGCAACTATGGCTACACCTTC. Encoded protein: CSATSNYGYTF.

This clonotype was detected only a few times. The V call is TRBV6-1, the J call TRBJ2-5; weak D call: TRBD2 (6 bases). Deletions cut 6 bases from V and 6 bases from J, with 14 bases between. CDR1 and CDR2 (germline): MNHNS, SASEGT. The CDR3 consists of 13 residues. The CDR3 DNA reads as TGTGCCAGCAGCCCTGGACTATCGAAGACCCAGTACTTC. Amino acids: CASSPGLSKTQYF.

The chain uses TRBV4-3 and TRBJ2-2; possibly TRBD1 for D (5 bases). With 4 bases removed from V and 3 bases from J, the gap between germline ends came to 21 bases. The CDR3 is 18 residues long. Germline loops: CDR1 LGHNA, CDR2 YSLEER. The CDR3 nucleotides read TGCGCCAGCAGCCGCTTCCCATCCAGGGCAGAAGACACCGGGGAGCTGTTTTTT. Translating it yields CASSRFPSRAEDTGELFF.

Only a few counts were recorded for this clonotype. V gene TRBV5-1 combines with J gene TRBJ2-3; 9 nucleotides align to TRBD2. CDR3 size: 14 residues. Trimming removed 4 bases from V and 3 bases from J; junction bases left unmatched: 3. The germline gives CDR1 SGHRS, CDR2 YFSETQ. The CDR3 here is CASSGGRATDTQYF. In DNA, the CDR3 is TGCGCCAGCAGCGGCGGGAGGGCTACAGATACGCAGTATTTT.

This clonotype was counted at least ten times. The chain's CDR3 is CASSPGAGGRDTQYF. The CDR3 coding sequence is TGCGCCAGCAGCCCTGGGGCAGGGGGCAGGGATACGCAGTATTTT. This chain uses TRBV5-1 with TRBJ2-3; 8 bases fit TRBD1. This CDR3 comprises 15 residues. V trimming: 4 bases; J trimming: 6 bases; junction bases outside the gene matches: 10. The germline V gene encodes CDR1 SGHRS and CDR2 YFSETQ.

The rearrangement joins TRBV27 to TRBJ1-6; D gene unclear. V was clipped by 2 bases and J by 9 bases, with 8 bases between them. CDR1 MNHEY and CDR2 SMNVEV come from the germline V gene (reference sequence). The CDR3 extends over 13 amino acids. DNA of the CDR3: TGTGCCAGCAGTTTAGTGGGCAGTTCACCCCTCCACTTT. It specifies CASSLVGSSPLHF.

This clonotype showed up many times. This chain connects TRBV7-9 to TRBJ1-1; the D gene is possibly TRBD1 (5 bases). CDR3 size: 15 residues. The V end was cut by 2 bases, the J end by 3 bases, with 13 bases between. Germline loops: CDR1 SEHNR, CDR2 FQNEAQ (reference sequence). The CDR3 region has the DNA TGTGCCAGCAGCTTACTCCAAAGGGGCGACACTGAAGCTTTCTTT. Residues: CASSLLQRGDTEAFF.

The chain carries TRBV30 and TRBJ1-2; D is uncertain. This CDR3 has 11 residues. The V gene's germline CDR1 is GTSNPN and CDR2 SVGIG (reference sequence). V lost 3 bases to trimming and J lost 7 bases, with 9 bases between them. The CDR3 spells CAWSPSAGYTF. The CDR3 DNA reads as TGTGCCTGGAGCCCTAGCGCTGGCTACACCTTC.

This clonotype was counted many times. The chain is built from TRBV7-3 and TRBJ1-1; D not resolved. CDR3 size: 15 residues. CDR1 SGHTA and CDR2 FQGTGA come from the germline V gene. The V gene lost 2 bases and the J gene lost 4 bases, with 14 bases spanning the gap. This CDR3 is CASSLSTAESTEAFF. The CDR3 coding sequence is TGTGCCAGCAGCTTATCTACGGCGGAGAGCACTGAAGCTTTCTTT. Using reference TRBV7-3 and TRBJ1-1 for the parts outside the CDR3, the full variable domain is GAGVSQTPSNKVTEKGKYVELRCDPISGHTALYWYRQSLGQGPEFLIYFQGTGAADDSGLPNDRFFAVRPEGSVSTLKIQRTERGDSAVYLCASSLSTAESTEAFFGQGTRLTVV.

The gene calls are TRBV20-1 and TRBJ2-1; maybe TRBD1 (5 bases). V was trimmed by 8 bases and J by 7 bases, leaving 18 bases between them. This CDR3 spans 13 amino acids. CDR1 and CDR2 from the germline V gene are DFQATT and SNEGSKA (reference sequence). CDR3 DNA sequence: TGCAGTCCATCAGGGCGCATCGTTAATGAGCAGTTCTTC. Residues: CSPSGRIVNEQFF.

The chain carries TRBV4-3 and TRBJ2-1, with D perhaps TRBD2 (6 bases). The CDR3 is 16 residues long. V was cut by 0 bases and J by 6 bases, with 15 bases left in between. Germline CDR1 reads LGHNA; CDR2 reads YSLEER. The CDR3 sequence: CASSQDIETGLNEQFF. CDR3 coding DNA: TGCGCCAGCAGCCAAGATATAGAGACGGGACTCAATGAGCAGTTCTTC.

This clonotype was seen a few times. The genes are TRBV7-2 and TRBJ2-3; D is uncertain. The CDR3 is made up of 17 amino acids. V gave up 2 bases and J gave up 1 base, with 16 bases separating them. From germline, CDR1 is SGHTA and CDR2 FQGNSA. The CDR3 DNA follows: TGTGCCAGCAGCTTATTTGAGTCTACCCAGGGCACAGATACGCAGTATTTT. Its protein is CASSLFESTQGTDTQYF. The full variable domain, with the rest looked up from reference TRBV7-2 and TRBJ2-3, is GAGVSQSPSNKVTEKGKDVELRCDPISGHTALYWYRQSLGQGLEFLIYFQGNSAPDKSGLPSDRFSAERTGGSVSTLTIQRTQQEDSAVYLCASSLFESTQGTDTQYFGPGTRLTVL.

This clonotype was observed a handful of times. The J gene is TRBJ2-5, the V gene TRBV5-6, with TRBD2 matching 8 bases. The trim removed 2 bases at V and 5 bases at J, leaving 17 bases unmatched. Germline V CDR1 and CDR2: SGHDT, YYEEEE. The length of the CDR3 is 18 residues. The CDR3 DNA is TGTGCCAGCAGCTTTTCCTCCCTTCCGGGGGGGCCTGGTGAGACCCAGTACTTC. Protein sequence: CASSFSSLPGGPGETQYF.

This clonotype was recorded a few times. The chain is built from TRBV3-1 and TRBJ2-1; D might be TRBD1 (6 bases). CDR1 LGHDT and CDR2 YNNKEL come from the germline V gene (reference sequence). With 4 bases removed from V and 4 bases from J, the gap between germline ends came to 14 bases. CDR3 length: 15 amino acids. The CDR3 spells CASSRTGFSYNEQFF. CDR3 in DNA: TGTGCCAGCAGCCGAACAGGGTTTAGTTACAATGAGCAGTTCTTC.

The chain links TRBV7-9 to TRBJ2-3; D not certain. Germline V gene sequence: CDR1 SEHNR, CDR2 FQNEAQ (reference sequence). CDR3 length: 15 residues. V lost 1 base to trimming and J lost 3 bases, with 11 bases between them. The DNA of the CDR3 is TGTGCCAGCAGCTTAGGGGTTACAAGAACAGATACGCAGTATTTT. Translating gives CASSLGVTRTDTQYF.

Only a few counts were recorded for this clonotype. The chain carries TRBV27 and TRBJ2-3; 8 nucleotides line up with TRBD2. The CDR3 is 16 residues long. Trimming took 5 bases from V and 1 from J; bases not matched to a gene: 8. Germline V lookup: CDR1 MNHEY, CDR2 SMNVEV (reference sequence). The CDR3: CASSRILAGRTDTQYF. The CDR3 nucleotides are TGTGCCAGCAGTAGAATATTAGCGGGGCGCACAGATACGCAGTATTTT.

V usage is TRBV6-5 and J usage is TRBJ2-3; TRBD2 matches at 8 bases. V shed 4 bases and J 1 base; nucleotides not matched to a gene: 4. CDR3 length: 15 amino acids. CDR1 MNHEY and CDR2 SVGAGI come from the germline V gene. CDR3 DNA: TGTGCCAGCAGTTTTCGAGCGGGAGGCACAGATACGCAGTATTTT. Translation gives CASSFRAGGTDTQYF.

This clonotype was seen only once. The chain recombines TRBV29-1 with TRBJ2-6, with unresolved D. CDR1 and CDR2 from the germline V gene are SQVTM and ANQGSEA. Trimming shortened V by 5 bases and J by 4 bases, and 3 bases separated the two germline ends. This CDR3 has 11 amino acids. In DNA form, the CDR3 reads TGCAGCGTTTGGGGGGCCAACGTCCTGACTTTC. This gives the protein CSVWGANVLTF.

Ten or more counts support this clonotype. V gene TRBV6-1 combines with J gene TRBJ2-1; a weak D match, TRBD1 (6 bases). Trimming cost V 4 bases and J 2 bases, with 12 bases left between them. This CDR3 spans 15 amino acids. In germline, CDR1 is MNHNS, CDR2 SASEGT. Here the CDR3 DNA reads TGTGCCAGCAGTGTCTCACAGGGTACCTACAATGAGCAGTTCTTC. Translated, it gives CASSVSQGTYNEQFF.

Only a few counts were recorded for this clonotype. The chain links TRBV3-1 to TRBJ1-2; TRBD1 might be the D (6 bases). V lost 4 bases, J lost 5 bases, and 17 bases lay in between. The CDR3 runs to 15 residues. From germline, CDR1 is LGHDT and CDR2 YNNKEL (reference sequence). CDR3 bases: TGTGCCAGCAGCCGATCCGACAGGTCGTTGTATGGCTACACCTTC. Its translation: CASSRSDRSLYGYTF.

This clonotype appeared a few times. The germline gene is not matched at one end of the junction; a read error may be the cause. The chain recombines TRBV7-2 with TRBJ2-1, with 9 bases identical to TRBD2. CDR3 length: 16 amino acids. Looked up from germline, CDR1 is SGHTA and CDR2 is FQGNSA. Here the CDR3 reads CASSLAGVRLDNEQFF. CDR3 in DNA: TGTGCCAGCAGTTTAGCGGGAGTTAGGCTGGATAATGAGCAGTTCTTC.

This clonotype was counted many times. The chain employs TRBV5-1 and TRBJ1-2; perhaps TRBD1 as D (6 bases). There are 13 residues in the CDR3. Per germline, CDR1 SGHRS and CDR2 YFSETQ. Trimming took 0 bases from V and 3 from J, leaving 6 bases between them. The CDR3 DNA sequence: TGCGCCAGCAGCTTGGGACAGGACTATGGCTACACCTTC. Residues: CASSLGQDYGYTF.

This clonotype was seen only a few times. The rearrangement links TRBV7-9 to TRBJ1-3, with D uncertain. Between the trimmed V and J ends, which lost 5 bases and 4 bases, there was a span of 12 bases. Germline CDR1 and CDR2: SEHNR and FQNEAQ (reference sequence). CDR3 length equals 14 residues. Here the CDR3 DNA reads TGTGCCAGCAGCCTATTCAGTCGCGGAAACACCATATATTTT. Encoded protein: CASSLFSRGNTIYF.

CDR3 nucleotides: TGTGCCAGCAGTTTCGTCAGGGAGTCAGATACGCAGTATTTT. This encodes CASSFVRESDTQYF. The V gene is TRBV12-3 or TRBV12-4, the J gene TRBJ2-3, with D possibly being TRBD1 or TRBD2 (5 bases each). Between the trimmed V and J ends, which lost 3 bases and 4 bases, there was a span of 11 bases. This CDR3 is 14 amino acids long.

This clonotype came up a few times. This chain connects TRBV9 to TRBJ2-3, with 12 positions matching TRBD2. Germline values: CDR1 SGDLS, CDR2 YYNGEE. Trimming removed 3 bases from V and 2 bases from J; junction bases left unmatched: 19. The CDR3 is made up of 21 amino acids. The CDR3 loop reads CASSARLAGAQTRRHTDTQYF. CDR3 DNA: TGTGCCAGCAGCGCTCGACTAGCGGGGGCCCAAACTCGAAGACACACAGATACGCAGTATTTT.

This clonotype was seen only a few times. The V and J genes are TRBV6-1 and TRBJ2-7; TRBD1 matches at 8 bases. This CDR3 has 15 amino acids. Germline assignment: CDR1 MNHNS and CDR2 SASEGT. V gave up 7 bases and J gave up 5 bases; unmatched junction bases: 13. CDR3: CASTGRTGNSDEQYF. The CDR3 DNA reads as TGTGCCAGCACGGGCAGGACAGGGAACTCTGACGAGCAGTACTTC.

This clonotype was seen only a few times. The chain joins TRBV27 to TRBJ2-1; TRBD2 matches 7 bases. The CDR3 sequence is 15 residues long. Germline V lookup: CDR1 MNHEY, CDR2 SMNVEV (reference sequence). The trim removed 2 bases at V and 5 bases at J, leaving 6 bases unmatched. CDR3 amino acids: CASSLGGSAHNEQFF. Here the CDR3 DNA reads TGTGCCAGCAGTTTAGGCGGGAGCGCTCACAATGAGCAGTTCTTC.

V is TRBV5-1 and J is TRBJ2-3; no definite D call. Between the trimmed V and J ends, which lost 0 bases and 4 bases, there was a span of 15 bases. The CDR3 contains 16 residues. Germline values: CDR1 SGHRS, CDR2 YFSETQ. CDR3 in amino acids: CASSLGGKGFADTQYF. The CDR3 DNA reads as TGCGCCAGCAGCTTGGGGGGTAAGGGTTTCGCAGATACGCAGTATTTT.